A single sample gave rise to the 13 T cell receptor beta chains below, sequenced in a study of blood T cells in healthy people across ages. Alongside a J-beta primer mix, a sample-barcoded 5' primer served in a second PCR lasting about 6 to 12 cycles. TCRdb itself ran the 5' RACE reads through MiXCR, one entry per CDR3 protein. This table has roughly 1,000,000 distinct CDR3 sequences, under 30% appearing once. The sample was also linked to a second study, of T cells of mothers and their children.

The material sequenced was blood. The source is a girl aged 2 to 9 in good health.

The chain carries TRBV7-9 and TRBJ2-7; D perhaps matches TRBD2 (5 bases). The J call may be faulty, since TRBJ2-5 better matches the DNA end. The CDR3 spans 15 residues. CDR1 is SEHNR, CDR2 FQNEAQ, per germline (reference sequence). The CDR3 DNA follows: TGTGCCAGCAGCCCTATTTTCGGGAAACAAGAGACCCAGTACTTC. Its translation is CASSPIFGKQETQYF.

This clonotype came up a few times. This CDR3 reads CASKQLMGDPGNEQFF. The CDR3 region has the DNA TGTGCCAGCAAGCAGCTTATGGGTGACCCCGGCAATGAGCAGTTCTTC. J is TRBJ2-1 and V is TRBV7-6; no reliable D call. This CDR3 is 16 amino acids long. Germline V CDR1 and CDR2: SGHVS, FNYEAQ. V lost 7 bases and J 6 bases, leaving 22 bases between the germline ends. The complete variable domain, with remaining parts taken from reference TRBV7-6 and TRBJ2-1, reads GAGVSQSPRYKVTKRGQDVALRCDPISGHVSLYWYRQALGQGPEFLTYFNYEAQQDKSGLPNDRFSAERPEGSISTLTIQRTEQRDSAMYRCASKQLMGDPGNEQFFGPGTRLTVL.

The DNA for the CDR3 is TGTGCCAGCAGTCCCGCCGGGGCCTACACCGGGGAGCTGTTTTTT. Protein: CASSPAGAYTGELFF. This sequence joins TRBV14 and TRBJ2-2, with D perhaps being TRBD1 or TRBD2 (5 bases each). The CDR3 loop spans 15 amino acids. The germline V gene encodes CDR1 SGHDN and CDR2 FVKESK. Deletions cut 6 bases from V and 3 bases from J, with 14 bases between.

Here the CDR3 reads CASSEGETYGYTF. The DNA for the CDR3 is TGTGCCAGCAGTGAAGGGGAGACCTATGGCTACACCTTC. The chain recombines TRBV2 with TRBJ1-2; D is unresolved. Germline CDR1 is SNHLY and CDR2 is FYNNEI. Trimming removed 1 base from V and 4 bases from J, with 7 bases in between. This CDR3 is built from 13 residues.

The table lists this clonotype with a few counts. V and J are TRBV20-1 and TRBJ1-1, with D unclear. Trimming cost V 3 bases and J 5 bases, with 13 bases left between them. The CDR3 runs to 13 residues. Germline values: CDR1 DFQATT, CDR2 SNEGSKA (reference sequence). The chain's CDR3 is CSARASVGTEAFF. The CDR3 DNA is TGCAGTGCTAGGGCCTCGGTGGGGACTGAAGCTTTCTTT.

This clonotype was observed a few times. The chain links TRBV20-1 to TRBJ2-1, with D possibly matching TRBD2 (5 bases). The V end was cut by 3 bases, the J end by 13 bases, with 13 bases between. Per germline, CDR1 DFQATT and CDR2 SNEGSKA (reference sequence). This CDR3 contains 11 residues. The DNA of the CDR3 is TGCAGTGCTAGTAAGAGTGGACTCCAGTTCTTC. This codes for CSASKSGLQFF.

This chain uses TRBV6-5 with TRBJ1-5; the D gene is possibly TRBD1 (5 bases). V shed 0 bases and J shed 5 bases, with 8 bases lying between them. The CDR3 is 14 amino acids. CDR1 and CDR2 from the germline V gene are MNHEY and SVGAGI. The CDR3 sequence is CASSYSEGDQPQHF. Here the CDR3 DNA reads TGTGCCAGCAGTTACTCGGAAGGGGATCAGCCCCAGCATTTT.

This clonotype was counted only a few times. The chain couples TRBV12-3 or TRBV12-4 to TRBJ2-5, with D hard to call. The ends were cut back, 7 bases at V and 3 bases at J, with 12 bases in the middle. The CDR3 is 13 amino acids. CDR3 amino acids: CASISGDEETQYF. Here the CDR3 DNA reads TGTGCCAGCATCTCAGGAGATGAAGAGACCCAGTACTTC.

This chain uses TRBV20-1 with TRBJ2-5; 7 nucleotides match TRBD2. This CDR3 spans 15 amino acids. Looked up from germline, CDR1 is DFQATT and CDR2 is SNEGSKA (reference sequence). J was trimmed by 5 bases and V by 0 bases; bases with no gene match: 9. For the CDR3, the DNA is TGCAGTGCTAGAGAGGGGGGGAGGTTGGAGGAGACCCAGTACTTC. It translates to CSAREGGRLEETQYF.

This clonotype was seen once. The chain links TRBV13 to TRBJ2-1; TRBD2 aligns across 11 bases. Germline trimming cut 1 base from V and 8 bases from J; bases unmatched to any gene: 19. The CDR3 is made up of 20 amino acids. Per germline, CDR1 PRHDT and CDR2 FYEKMQ (reference sequence). The CDR3 DNA reads TGTGCCAGCAGCTTAGCAGGGGGAGTTTACCTAGCGGGAGGCGACGATGAGCAGTTCTTC. As protein: CASSLAGGVYLAGGDDEQFF.

This clonotype came up a few times. Relative to the germline gene, one junction end is altered; a read error may explain this. V is TRBV28 and J is TRBJ2-3; possibly TRBD1 for D (6 bases). Germline lookup yields CDR1 MDHEN and CDR2 SYDVKM. The CDR3 extends over 14 amino acids. The CDR3 protein is CASSVRGIEDAQYF. DNA of the CDR3: TGTGCCAGCAGTGTCAGGGGAATTGAAGATGCGCAGTATTTT. The full variable domain, with the rest looked up from reference TRBV28 and TRBJ2-3, is DVKVTQSSRYLVKRTGEKVFLECVQDMDHENMFWYRQDPGLGLRLIYFSYDVKMKEKGDIPEGYSVSREKKERFSLILESASTNQTSMYLCASSVRGIEDAQYFGPGTRLTVL.

Concerning this clonotype itself: A much bigger clone sits one base away, suggesting this may be a read error. The genes are TRBV29-1 and TRBJ2-7, with 9 positions matching TRBD1. V trimming: 4 bases; J trimming: 5 bases; junction bases outside the gene matches: 3. This CDR3 has 12 amino acids. Per the germline V gene, CDR1 is SQVTM and CDR2 is ANQGSEA. The CDR3: CSVGTGDDEQYF. The DNA for the CDR3 is TGCAGCGTTGGGACAGGGGACGACGAGCAGTACTTC.

The rearrangement links TRBV28 to TRBJ2-1; weak D call: TRBD2 (6 bases). The V end was cut by 8 bases, the J end by 7 bases, with 21 bases between. The CDR3 covers 15 residues. In germline, CDR1 is MDHEN, CDR2 SYDVKM. The CDR3 sequence: CASGPAGADQNEQFF. The CDR3, as DNA: TGTGCCAGCGGACCAGCGGGTGCTGACCAGAATGAGCAGTTCTTC.